The rows below give T cell receptor beta chains drawn from one sample of a study of T cells in Graves' hyperthyroidism and ophthalmopathy. TCRdb reprocessed the multiplex PCR reads via MiXCR and lists one record per CDR3 protein. The table includes approximately 430,000 distinct CDR3 sequences, around 14% detected once. Input material: blood. Source of these receptors: a young woman with Graves' hyperthyroidism. Each CDR3 is given with its conserved first and last residue. A D gene is named only where the DNA matches it firmly. The size entry is marked missing in some rows and otherwise reads once, few, many or a size class.

j_call d_call clone_size v_call cdr3_nt cdr3_aa
TRBJ1-2 . few TRBV6-1 TGTGCCAGCATCCCAGCCGGGACTGGTGGCGACTACACCTTC CASIPAGTGGDYTF
TRBJ1-5 . many TRBV12-3/TRBV12-4 TGTGCCAGCACCGGTGGGCAGGGGACTCAGCCCCAGCATTTT CASTGGQGTQPQHF
TRBJ2-1 . . TRBV18 TGTGCCAGCTCACCTGGCAGGGCCCCCTACAATGAGCAGTTCTTC CASSPGRAPYNEQFF
TRBJ1-2 TRBD1 . TRBV10-3 TGTGCCATCACCTCAGGGACAGGGGGCTCTTCTAACTATGGCTACACCTTC CAITSGTGGSSNYGYTF
TRBJ2-3 . many TRBV12-3/TRBV12-4 TGTGCCAGCAGCTCGGCAGATACGCAGTATTTT CASSSADTQYF
TRBJ2-7 TRBD1 . TRBV19 TGTGCCAGTACCCCCGGGACAGGGCCCTACGAGCAGTACTTC CASTPGTGPYEQYF
TRBJ2-4 TRBD1 many TRBV2 TGTGCCAGCAGTCAACAGGGGGCCAAAAACATTCAGTACTTC CASSQQGAKNIQYF
TRBJ2-6 TRBD1 few TRBV5-5 TGTGCCAGCATCTTTACAGGGGTCGCCTCTGGGGCCAACGTCCTGACTTTC CASIFTGVASGANVLTF
TRBJ2-2 . many TRBV18 TGTGCCAGCTCACCCCTTCGAAACAGCTACCGCCCCGGGGAGCTGTTTTTT CASSPLRNSYRPGELFF
TRBJ2-7 . . TRBV20-1 TGCAGTGCTAGGGTAGCGGCTACCTACGAGCAGTACTTC CSARVAATYEQYF
TRBJ2-1 . once TRBV5-1 TGCGCCAGCAGCTTGGGGGGGAGTAAGCAGTTCTTC CASSLGGSKQFF
TRBJ1-2 . many TRBV29-1 TGCAGCGTTGAAGAAACCTATGGCTACACCTTC CSVEETYGYTF
TRBJ2-4 . . TRBV5-1 TGCGCCAGCAGCTTGGTTGACCCGGGTTCCAAAAACATTCAGTACTTC CASSLVDPGSKNIQYF
TRBJ1-4 . many TRBV11-3 TGTGCCAGCAGCCAAACGAATGTCAGGGGATATCTCCCCGCAACTAATGAAAAACTGTTTTTT CASSQTNVRGYLPATNEKLFF
TRBJ1-1 . . TRBV4-3 TGCGCCAGCAGCCAAGTAGGAATCGAGGGGGACACTGAAGCTTTCTTT CASSQVGIEGDTEAFF
TRBJ1-1 . many TRBV6-2/TRBV6-3 TGTGCCAGCAGTTACTCGCCGGGACTAAACACTGAAGCTTTCTTT CASSYSPGLNTEAFF
TRBJ2-5 . . TRBV2 TGTGCCAGCAGTGGGGCTCGAGGTCAAGAGACCCAGTACTTC CASSGARGQETQYF
TRBJ1-1 . once TRBV11-1 TGTGCCAGCAGCTTAGCGCAGGGGAAACCTGAAGCTTTCTTT CASSLAQGKPEAFF
TRBJ1-1 . many TRBV7-8 TGTGCCAGCAGCTTATCGGTAACTGAAGCTTTCTTT CASSLSVTEAFF
TRBJ1-1 . . TRBV4-1 TGCGCCAGCAGCCAAGATCTGGGTATGGCAGAGATAATGGGCACTGAAGCTTTCTTT CASSQDLGMAEIMGTEAFF
TRBJ2-2 TRBD2 . TRBV7-3 TGTGCCAGCAGCCCACTAGGACTAGCGGGGGGGACCGGGGAGCTGTTTTTT CASSPLGLAGGTGELFF
TRBJ2-4 . few TRBV7-2 TGTGCCAGCAGCTTACCAACACTAGCCAAAAACATTCAGTACTTC CASSLPTLAKNIQYF
TRBJ1-3 TRBD1 . TRBV2 TGTGCCAGCGGTAAGACAGGGTCCGGAAACACCATATATTTT CASGKTGSGNTIYF
TRBJ1-2 . many TRBV6-5 TGTGCCAGCAGTTACTCAGACAGGAGTGGCTACACCTTC CASSYSDRSGYTF
TRBJ2-1 . many TRBV6-5 TGTGCCAGCAGTTACTCGGGAGGCCTCAATGAGCAGTTCTTC CASSYSGGLNEQFF
TRBJ2-1 TRBD2 many TRBV5-6 TGTGCCAGCAGCTTGTCTACTAGCGGGTACTACAATGAGCAGTTCTTC CASSLSTSGYYNEQFF
TRBJ2-3 . . TRBV7-2 TGTGCCAGCAGCTTCTTGGGGGGCAGCACAGATACGCAGTATTTT CASSFLGGSTDTQYF
TRBJ1-1 . . TRBV4-1 TGCGCCAGCAGCCCGCATCTCCCCCGACGCACTGAAGCTTTCTTT CASSPHLPRRTEAFF
TRBJ1-3 . few TRBV20-1 TGCAGTGCTAGAGACAGTGCCACTGGAAACACCATATATTTT CSARDSATGNTIYF
TRBJ1-2 TRBD1 many TRBV7-2 TGTGCCAGCAGCTCCCGCCCCGGACAGGGAAGGGGCTATGGCTACACCTTC CASSSRPGQGRGYGYTF
TRBJ1-1 . few TRBV7-3 TGTGCCAGCAGCCCCAACCCCTACAAGATCATGAACACTGAAGCTTTCTTT CASSPNPYKIMNTEAFF
TRBJ2-5 . many TRBV11-2 TGTGCCAGCAGCGAGGATCCTGGGAGAGAGACCCAGTACTTC CASSEDPGRETQYF
TRBJ2-7 . . TRBV10-3 TGTGCCATCAGGAGGGACGTAGCCTACGAGCAGTACTTC CAIRRDVAYEQYF
TRBJ2-1 . . TRBV29-1 TGCAGCGTTGTCCAGCGGAGTTACAATGAGCAGTTCTTC CSVVQRSYNEQFF
TRBJ2-4 . many TRBV20-1 TGCAGTGCTCAGGATCCCCAGGGGAACATTCAGTACTTC CSAQDPQGNIQYF
TRBJ2-1 . many TRBV7-2 TGTGCCAGCAGCTTAGTCGCATGGGGCGGCTCCTACAATGAGCAGTTCTTC CASSLVAWGGSYNEQFF
TRBJ1-5 TRBD1 few TRBV19 TGTGCCAGTAAAGACAGGGCTGATCAGCCCCAGCATTTT CASKDRADQPQHF
TRBJ2-1 TRBD2 few TRBV5-1 TGCGCCAGCAGCTATCCGGGACTAGGGCTTGGGAATGAGCAGTTCTTC CASSYPGLGLGNEQFF
TRBJ2-7 . many TRBV2 TGTGCCAGCAGTGTTGGACCGGCGAGATACGAGCAGTACTTC CASSVGPARYEQYF
TRBJ2-1 TRBD2 many TRBV11-1 TGTGCCAGCAGTCAGGAGAGGACTAGGCAGTTCTTC CASSQERTRQFF
TRBJ2-1 TRBD1 few TRBV24-1 TGTGCCACCAGTGATGCGACCGGGACAGGGCTGGACAATGAGCAGTTCTTC CATSDATGTGLDNEQFF
TRBJ1-2 . many TRBV20-1 TGCAGTGCCCGATACAGGGCTAACTATGGCTACACCTTC CSARYRANYGYTF
TRBJ2-1 TRBD2 . TRBV6-1 TGTGCCAGCAGTCAAATGACTAGCGGCCCTTACAATGAGCAGTTCTTC CASSQMTSGPYNEQFF
TRBJ2-1 TRBD1 many TRBV7-8 TGTGCCAGCAGCAGCCGGACAGGGAGCTCCTACAATGAGCAGTTCTTC CASSSRTGSSYNEQFF
TRBJ2-1 TRBD2 many TRBV11-3 TGTGCCAGCAGCTTAGCCGGACTAGCGGGTTTTGAGCAGTTCTTC CASSLAGLAGFEQFF
TRBJ2-1 . few TRBV6-5 TGTGCCAGCAGTTACGGACTCGATGCGGGGAATGAGCAGTTCTTC CASSYGLDAGNEQFF
TRBJ1-2 . . TRBV20-1 TGCAGTGCCCCTAACAATGGCTACACCTTC CSAPNNGYTF
TRBJ2-7 TRBD2 few TRBV4-2 TGTGCCAGCAGCCAAGTAGTAGCGGGGGGCTCCTACGAGCAGTACTTC CASSQVVAGGSYEQYF
TRBJ2-3 . few TRBV5-1 TGCGCCAGCAGCCTAACCGGGACGGGCACAGATACGCGGTATTTT CASSLTGTGTDTRYF
TRBJ2-5 . . TRBV5-1 TGCGCCAGCAGTACCCCAGAACAAGAGACCCAGTACTTC CASSTPEQETQYF
TRBJ1-1 . few TRBV19 TGTGCCAGTAGTAACAGACGAATGAACACTGAAGCTTTCTTT CASSNRRMNTEAFF
TRBJ2-3 TRBD2 many TRBV24-1 TGTGCCACCAGCGATCATCCAACGGGACTAAACACAGATACGCAGTATTTT CATSDHPTGLNTDTQYF
TRBJ2-1 TRBD2 many TRBV7-2 TGTGCCAGCAGCTTACGGACTAGCGGGGTCCCCTACAATGAGCAGTTCTTC CASSLRTSGVPYNEQFF
TRBJ1-1 . many TRBV20-1 TGCAGTGCTAGAGATTCCCAGGGTAGCACTGAAGCTTTCTTT CSARDSQGSTEAFF
TRBJ1-1 . many TRBV20-1 TGCAGTGCTAACCCCCGGGCCCTTCTTGGGGCTTTCTTT CSANPRALLGAFF
TRBJ2-2 . many TRBV12-3/TRBV12-4 TGTGCCAGCAGAGATCAGGGCCCCGGGGAGCTGTTTTTT CASRDQGPGELFF
TRBJ2-7 . many TRBV15 TGTGCCACCAGCAGAGATGCGGGGAGCTCCTACGAGCAGTACTTC CATSRDAGSSYEQYF